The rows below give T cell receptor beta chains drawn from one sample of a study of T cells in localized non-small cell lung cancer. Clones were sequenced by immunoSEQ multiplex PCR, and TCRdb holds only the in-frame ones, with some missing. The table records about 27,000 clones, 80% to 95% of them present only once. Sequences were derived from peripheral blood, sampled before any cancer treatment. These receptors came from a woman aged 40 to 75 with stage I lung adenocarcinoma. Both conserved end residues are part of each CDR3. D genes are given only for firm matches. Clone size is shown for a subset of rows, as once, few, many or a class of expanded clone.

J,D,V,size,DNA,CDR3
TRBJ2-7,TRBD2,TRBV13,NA,TGTGCCAGCAGCCCCCCGGGGGGATCCTACGAGCAGTACTTC,CASSPPGGSYEQYF
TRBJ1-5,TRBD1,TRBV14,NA,TGTGCCAGCAGCCAAGACCGACAGGGGAGGTGGATCCAGCCCCAGCATTTT,CASSQDRQGRWIQPQHF
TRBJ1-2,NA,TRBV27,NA,TGTGCCAGCAGTTTATCGCGGGGGGTAGTCTATGGCTACACCTTC,CASSLSRGVVYGYTF
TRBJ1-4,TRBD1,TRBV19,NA,TGTGCCAGTAGTGACAGGGGCAGCGCAACTAATGAAAAACTGTTTTTT,CASSDRGSATNEKLFF
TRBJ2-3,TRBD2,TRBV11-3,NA,TGTGCCAGCAGCTTAACTAGCGGGACAGATACGCAGTATTTT,CASSLTSGTDTQYF
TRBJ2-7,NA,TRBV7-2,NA,TGTGCCAGCAGCTTAGTTCTTACCTCCTACGAGCAGTACTTC,CASSLVLTSYEQYF
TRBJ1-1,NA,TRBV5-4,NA,TGTGCCAGCAGCCTAGGGACGGCGAGGACTGAAGCTTTCTTT,CASSLGTARTEAFF
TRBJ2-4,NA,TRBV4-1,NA,TGCGCCAGCAGCCAAATGGGGCTAGCCAAAAACATTCAGTACTTC,CASSQMGLAKNIQYF
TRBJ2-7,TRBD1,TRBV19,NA,TGTGCCAGTAGTATGACAGGGAGCTCCTACGAGCAGTACTTC,CASSMTGSSYEQYF
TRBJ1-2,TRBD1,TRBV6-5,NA,TGTGCCAGCAGTTCCGGTGGGACAGGGGGCGGGGGCTACACCTTC,CASSSGGTGGGGYTF
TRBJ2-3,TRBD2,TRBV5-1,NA,TGCGCCAGCAGCGGTAGCGGGGGCCCAGATACGCAGTATTTT,CASSGSGGPDTQYF
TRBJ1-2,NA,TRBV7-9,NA,TGTGCCAGCAGCGGGCCTGCGGGGGGCGCGGACTATGGCTACACCTTC,CASSGPAGGADYGYTF
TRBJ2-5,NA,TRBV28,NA,TGTGCCAGCAGTTTATATGGCCAGGGGATTAAAGAGACCCAGTACTTC,CASSLYGQGIKETQYF
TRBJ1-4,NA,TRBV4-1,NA,TGCGCCAGCAGCCAAGGTATCGGTTGGGATGAAAAACTGTTTTTT,CASSQGIGWDEKLFF
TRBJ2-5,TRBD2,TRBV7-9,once,TGTGCCAGCAGCGTAGCCCTAGCGGATCAAGAGACCCAGTACTTC,CASSVALADQETQYF
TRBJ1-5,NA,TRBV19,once,TGTGCCAGTAGTACAGCCCACAACAGGGCGCGGAGCAATCAGCCCCAGCATTTT,CASSTAHNRARSNQPQHF
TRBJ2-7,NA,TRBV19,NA,TGTGCCAGTAAGGTTAAGGAAGGCAACGAGCAGTACTTC,CASKVKEGNEQYF
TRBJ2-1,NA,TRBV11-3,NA,TGTGCCAGCAGCTCGGTTTTGGGAATCTACAATGAGCAGTTCTTC,CASSSVLGIYNEQFF
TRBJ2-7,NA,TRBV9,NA,TGTGCCAGCAGCCCACAGGGCTACGAGCAGTACTTC,CASSPQGYEQYF
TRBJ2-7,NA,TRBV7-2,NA,TGTGCCAGCAGCCATACTATAGCGGACCCCTACGAGCAGTACTTC,CASSHTIADPYEQYF
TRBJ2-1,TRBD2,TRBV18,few,TGTGCCAGCTCACCAACACGAGTAGCGGGGGGGTACAATGAGCAGTTCTTC,CASSPTRVAGGYNEQFF
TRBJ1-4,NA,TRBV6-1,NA,TGTGCCAGCGGGGGCCAGGGGAGATCGGCAAAACTGTTTTTT,CASGGQGRSAKLFF
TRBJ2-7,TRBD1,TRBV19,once,TGTGCCAGTAGCCCTGGCGCCGGGACAGGGGGCTACGAGCAGTACTTC,CASSPGAGTGGYEQYF
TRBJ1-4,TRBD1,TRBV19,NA,TGTGCCAGTAGTACCCCACAGGGGACCGAAAAACTGTTTTTT,CASSTPQGTEKLFF
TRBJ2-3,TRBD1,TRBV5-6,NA,TGTGCCAGCAGCCCTGGACAGGGGATGGATACGCAGTATTTT,CASSPGQGMDTQYF
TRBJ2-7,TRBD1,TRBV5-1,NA,TGCGCCAGCAGCCTGTTGATGGGACAGGGGCTACACGAGCAGTACTTC,CASSLLMGQGLHEQYF
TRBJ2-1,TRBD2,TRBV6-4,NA,TGTGCCAGCAGTGGGACTAGCGGCTCCTACAATGAGCAGTTCTTC,CASSGTSGSYNEQFF
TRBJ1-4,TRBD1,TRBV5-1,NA,TGCGCCAGCAGCAGTGGGACAGGGGTAATGGAAAAACTGTTTTTT,CASSSGTGVMEKLFF
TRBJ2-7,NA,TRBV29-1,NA,TGCAGCGTTGAAGGCCGGCATTCCTACGAGCAGTACTTC,CSVEGRHSYEQYF
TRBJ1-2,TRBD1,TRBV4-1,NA,TGCGCCAGCAGCCAATTGTCGACAGGGAACTATGGCTACACCTTC,CASSQLSTGNYGYTF
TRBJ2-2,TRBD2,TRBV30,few,TGTGCCTGGAGTCGAAGGACTAGCGGGAGGGCCCTTGCCGGGGAGCTGTTTTTT,CAWSRRTSGRALAGELFF
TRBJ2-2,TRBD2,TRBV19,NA,TGTGCCAGTAGTATACCGGGACTAGCGGGAGGTGGGACCGGGGAGCTGTTTTTT,CASSIPGLAGGGTGELFF
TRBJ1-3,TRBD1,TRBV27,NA,TGTGCCAGCAGATCCCTAGGACAGGGGGGAGGTAACACCATATATTTT,CASRSLGQGGGNTIYF
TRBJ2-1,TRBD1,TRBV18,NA,TGTGCCAGCTCACCACAGGGACAGGGGTTTGTAAGCAATGAGCAGTTCTTC,CASSPQGQGFVSNEQFF
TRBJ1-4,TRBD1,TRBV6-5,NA,TGTGCCAGCCGGGAGACAGGGGTTAATGAAAAACTGTTTTTT,CASRETGVNEKLFF
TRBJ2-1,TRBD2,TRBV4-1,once,TGCGCCAGCAGCCAAGAGGGGGGGAGTTACTACAATGAGCAGTTCTTC,CASSQEGGSYYNEQFF
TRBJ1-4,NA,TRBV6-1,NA,TGTGCCAGCAGGGCAGACGAAGCAACTAATGAAAAACTGTTTTTT,CASRADEATNEKLFF
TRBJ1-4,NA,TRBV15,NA,TGTGCCACCAGCAGAGGGGGCAGCCTTAATGAAAAACTGTTTTTT,CATSRGGSLNEKLFF
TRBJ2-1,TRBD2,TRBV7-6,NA,TGTGCCAGCAGCTTCCGGACTAGCGGGATTAACAATGAGCAGTTCTTC,CASSFRTSGINNEQFF
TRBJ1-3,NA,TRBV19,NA,TGTGCCAGTAGTATTAATAAGGTTTTTGGAAACACCATATATTTT,CASSINKVFGNTIYF
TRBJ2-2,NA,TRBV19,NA,TGTGCCGCAGGGACCAGCCGAACCGGGGAGCTGTTTTTT,CAAGTSRTGELFF
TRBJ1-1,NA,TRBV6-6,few,TGTGCCAGCAGCGATCAGACGAGTGTAGCTGAAGCTTTCTTT,CASSDQTSVAEAFF
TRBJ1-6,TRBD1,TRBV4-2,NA,TGTGCCAGCAGCCAACTAGACAGGGATAATTCACCCCTCCACTTT,CASSQLDRDNSPLHF
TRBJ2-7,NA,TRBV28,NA,TGTGCCAGCAGTTTTCCCAGGGACCCTTTGGAGCAGTACTTC,CASSFPRDPLEQYF
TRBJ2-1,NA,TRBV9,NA,TGTGCCAGCAGCGTAGGGGACGGTAACAATGAGCAGTTCTTC,CASSVGDGNNEQFF
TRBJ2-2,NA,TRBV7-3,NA,TGTGCCAGCAGCTTAAGGACCACCGGGGAGCTGTTTTTT,CASSLRTTGELFF
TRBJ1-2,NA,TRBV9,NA,TGTGCCAGCAGCTCTTGGACTTTTAACTATGGCTACACCTTC,CASSSWTFNYGYTF
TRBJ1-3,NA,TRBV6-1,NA,TGTGCCAGCAGTGAAGCTTCGACTGGCCGCTCTGGAAACACCATATATTTT,CASSEASTGRSGNTIYF